The 21 T cell receptor beta chains listed next were all sequenced from one sample in a study of T cells in Graves' hyperthyroidism and ophthalmopathy. TCR beta CDR3 region amplification was performed from RNA transcripts. An initial round of RT-PCR targeting the TCR CDR3 relied on the HTBI primer set. TCRdb ran MiXCR on the multiplex PCR reads and lists one entry per CDR3 protein. The table lists over 700,000 distinct CDR3 sequences, 35% of them singletons. The sample taken for sequencing was blood. The receptors were sampled from a middle-aged woman with Graves' hyperthyroidism.

The gene calls are TRBV25-1 and TRBJ1-4; TRBD1 matches at 7 bases. V trimming: 8 bases; J trimming: 5 bases; junction bases outside the gene matches: 11. The CDR3 consists of 15 residues. In germline, CDR1 is MGHDK, CDR2 SYGVNS. As DNA, the CDR3 is TGTGCCAGCGGCATGGATGGGACAGAAAATGAAAAACTGTTTTTT. Protein product: CASGMDGTENEKLFF.

The chain employs TRBV7-2 and TRBJ1-6; maybe TRBD1 (6 bases). Trimming took 5 bases from V and 4 from J, leaving 21 bases between them. Germline V gene lookup returns CDR1 SGHTA and CDR2 FQGNSA. The CDR3 is made up of 18 amino acids. CDR3 coding DNA: TGTGCCAGCAGCGCAGACGCTCATAGGGGGGAATATAATTCACCCCTCCACTTT. Its translation: CASSADAHRGEYNSPLHF.

This clonotype has a count of ten or more. The CDR3 DNA reads as TGCAGTGCTAGGGACACAGCCAGATCCTACGAGCAGTACTTC. This sequence encodes CSARDTARSYEQYF. This chain joins TRBV20-1 and TRBJ2-7; maybe TRBD1 (5 bases). CDR1 and CDR2 from the germline V gene are DFQATT and SNEGSKA (reference sequence). This CDR3 has 14 residues. V gave up 3 bases and J gave up 1 base, with 13 bases separating them.

This clonotype was counted ten times or more. The rearrangement links TRBV6-2 or TRBV6-3 to TRBJ2-5; the D gene is possibly TRBD1 (6 bases). The CDR3 spans 15 residues. Trimming cost V 2 bases and J 1 base, with 11 bases left between them. Germline CDR1 is MNHEY and CDR2 is SVGEGT. As DNA, the CDR3 is TGTGCCAGCAGTTACCGGGGACACCCCCAAGAGACCCAGTACTTC. It is translated as CASSYRGHPQETQYF.

This clonotype was seen many times. The chain has TRBV10-3 and TRBJ1-3; D is unclear. The CDR3 consists of 13 residues. V lost 11 bases, J lost 1 base, and 12 bases lay in between. The germline CDR1 and CDR2 sequences are ENHRY and SYGVKD. The CDR3 spells CAARRESGNTIYF. The CDR3, as DNA: TGTGCCGCCCGAAGGGAATCTGGAAACACCATATATTTT.

In this sample, this clonotype turned up a few times. V and J are TRBV3-1 and TRBJ2-6; D unresolved. CDR3 length equals 14 residues. Germline CDR1 and CDR2: LGHDT and YNNKEL (reference sequence). Trimming took 1 base from V and 4 from J, leaving 5 bases between them. The CDR3 protein is CASSQVGGANVLTF. CDR3 coding DNA: TGTGCCAGCAGCCAAGTGGGAGGGGCCAACGTCCTGACTTTC.

There are many counts of this clonotype. V and J are TRBV19 and TRBJ2-7, with 7 bases aligning to TRBD1. The J segment lost 1 base and the V segment lost 0 bases, leaving 3 bases of the junction unmatched. The germline CDR1 and CDR2 sequences are LNHDA and SQIVND (reference sequence). The CDR3 runs 15 residues. The CDR3 here is CASSIEHRGSYEQYF. The CDR3 bases are TGTGCCAGTAGTATAGAACACAGGGGATCCTACGAGCAGTACTTC.

Concerning this clonotype: The junction shows a germline mismatch at one end, possibly a read error. V and J are TRBV5-1 and TRBJ2-1; D is perhaps TRBD1 (5 bases). The germline CDR1 and CDR2 sequences are SGHRS and YFSETQ. The CDR3 has 15 residues. CDR3 in amino acids: CASSHSRAPYNEQFF. The DNA for the CDR3 is TGTGCCAGCAGCCACAGCAGGGCCCCCTACAATGAGCAGTTCTTC.

This clonotype was seen once. This rearrangement joins TRBV10-3 to TRBJ1-1; D not certain. The CDR3 contains 12 residues. The ends were cut back, 10 bases at V and 10 bases at J, with 19 bases in the middle. The germline CDR1 and CDR2 sequences are ENHRY and SYGVKD. CDR3 region: CASRVRTRRAFF. As DNA, the CDR3 is TGTGCCAGCCGAGTCAGGACGCGAAGAGCTTTCTTT.

A note on this clonotype: One end of the junction is discordant with germline, which a read error may explain. The chain recombines TRBV7-2 with TRBJ1-2; 7 bases agree with TRBD1. CDR1 is SGHTA, CDR2 FQGNSA, per germline. The CDR3 is 15 amino acids. The CDR3 DNA sequence: TGCGCCAGCAGCCAAGAATACAGGGGCGGCAGGAGGCCGTTCTTC. Its protein is CASSQEYRGGRRPFF.

This clonotype was observed a handful of times. V gene TRBV19 combines with J gene TRBJ1-1; 9 nucleotides align to TRBD1. Germline CDR1 LNHDA, CDR2 SQIVND (reference sequence). With V trimmed by 7 bases and J by 2 bases, 5 bases remained unmatched. This CDR3 has 14 amino acids. The CDR3 coding sequence is TGTGCCAGTATCCGGACAGGGGAAAACACTGAAGCTTTCTTT. It specifies CASIRTGENTEAFF.

CDR3 amino acids: CAISQQGESNQPQHF. The CDR3 DNA reads TGTGCCATCAGTCAACAGGGGGAAAGCAATCAGCCCCAGCATTTT. The gene calls are TRBV10-3 and TRBJ1-5, with 8 nucleotides matching TRBD1. The ends lost 5 bases at V and 1 base at J; junction bases unmatched: 4. Germline lookup yields CDR1 ENHRY and CDR2 SYGVKD. This CDR3 region has 15 residues.

This clonotype was observed a few times. The chain carries TRBV5-4 and TRBJ1-1, with 8 bases that match TRBD1. The CDR3 sequence is 17 residues long. Looked up from germline, CDR1 is SGHNT and CDR2 is YYREEE (reference sequence). V dropped 2 bases and J dropped 0; count of bases not matched to a gene: 9. CDR3 nucleotide sequence: TGTGCCAGCAGCTTACCGGGACAGGCGGGATTGAACACTGAAGCTTTCTTT. Protein: CASSLPGQAGLNTEAFF.

V usage is TRBV29-1 and J usage is TRBJ2-7, with 7 bases aligning to TRBD2. Unmatched junction bases numbered 9, after V lost 2 bases and J lost 2 bases. This CDR3 comprises 15 residues. Germline-derived CDR1 and CDR2 are SQVTM and ANQGSEA. CDR3 residues: CSVESGGGAAYEQYF. The CDR3 region has the DNA TGCAGCGTTGAATCGGGGGGAGGGGCGGCCTACGAGCAGTACTTC.

As to this clonotype: It is likely a read error, because the conserved phenylalanine at the end of the CDR3 is missing. The chain has TRBV7-2 and TRBJ1-4, with D unresolved. V was shortened by 8 bases and J by 0 bases, with 16 bases between the two germline ends. The CDR3 length is 16 residues. From germline, CDR1 is SGHTA and CDR2 FQGNSA. CDR3 region: CASSVGQAATNEKLFL. The DNA of the CDR3 is TGTGCCAGCTCCGTCGGGCAGGCTGCAACTAATGAAAAACTGTTTTTA.

This sequence joins TRBV19 and TRBJ2-7; D unclear. Germline V gene lookup returns CDR1 LNHDA and CDR2 SQIVND (reference sequence). The V end was cut by 9 bases, the J end by 3 bases, with 18 bases between. The CDR3 has 14 amino acids. CDR3 coding DNA: TGTGCCAGCTCACCAGATCTCGAGTACTACGAGCAGTACTTC. Protein: CASSPDLEYYEQYF.

In this sample, this clonotype turned up many times. The rearrangement uses TRBV20-1 and TRBJ1-2; maybe TRBD1 (5 bases). The germline CDR1 and CDR2 sequences are DFQATT and SNEGSKA (reference sequence). The CDR3 contains 14 residues. Trimming left V 6 bases short and J 0 bases short, with 14 bases between. The CDR3 nucleotides are TGCAGTGCCCCCACGACAGAAACTAACTATGGCTACACCTTC. Its translation: CSAPTTETNYGYTF.

This clonotype was seen more than once but under ten times. A read error is possible here, since a much larger clone lies one base away. The chain joins TRBV24-1 to TRBJ1-2; 7 bases line up with TRBD1. V lost 4 bases and J lost 4; bases outside the gene matches: 2. Germline CDR1 and CDR2: KGHDR and SFDVKD. This CDR3 comprises 13 residues. As DNA, the CDR3 is TGTGCCACCAGTGAGACAGGGATCTATGGCTACACCTTC. This encodes CATSETGIYGYTF.

This clonotype was seen many times. This chain connects TRBV2 to TRBJ1-5, with D unresolved. The CDR3 runs to 14 residues. Trimming stripped 8 bases from V and 2 bases from J, with 13 bases between. Germline CDR1 reads SNHLY; CDR2 reads FYNNEI. The CDR3 loop is CASESKSGNQPQHF. Here the CDR3 DNA reads TGTGCCAGCGAGAGTAAATCGGGCAATCAGCCCCAGCATTTT.

Comments on this clonotype: Just one base apart from a much larger clone, this may be a read error. V is TRBV25-1 and J is TRBJ2-5; D is tentatively TRBD1 or TRBD2 (5 bases each). CDR1 is MGHDK, CDR2 SYGVNS, per germline. The length of the CDR3 is 14 residues. CDR3 in DNA: TGTGCCAGCAGTGGGGGGATGATGCAAGAGACCCAGCACTTC. Translated, it gives CASSGGMMQETQHF.

This chain links TRBV7-2 with TRBJ2-5; possibly TRBD2 for D (5 bases). The CDR3 extends over 15 amino acids. The V end was cut by 5 bases, the J end by 3 bases, with 16 bases between. CDR1 and CDR2 from the germline V gene are SGHTA and FQGNSA. DNA of the CDR3: TGTGCCAGCAGCGCTGCCCCCCGAGCGGAAGAGACCCAGTACTTC. Protein sequence: CASSAAPRAEETQYF.